This TCR beta chain was found in a study of neoadjuvant nivolumab and ipilimumab in lung cancer. Method: immunoSEQ multiplex PCR; TCRdb's copy keeps in-frame clones and lacks some. There are 39,000 or so clones in the sample; approximately 92% occur only once, and about 3.6% lies in the top ten. The sequenced sample was peripheral blood, obtained before neoadjuvant nivolumab, alone or with ipilimumab. This sequence originates from an adult with non-small cell lung cancer.

Here the CDR3 DNA reads TGTGCCAGCAGCTTGGGGACTAGCGGAACCTACGAGCAGTACTTC. Translated: CASSLGTSGTYEQYF. The chain recombines TRBV5-4 with TRBJ2-7; 10 bases line up with TRBD2. CDR1 is SGHNT and CDR2 is YYREEE in the germline V gene (reference sequence). This CDR3 is 15 amino acids long. Trimming took 0 bases from V and 2 from J; bases not matched to a gene: 2.